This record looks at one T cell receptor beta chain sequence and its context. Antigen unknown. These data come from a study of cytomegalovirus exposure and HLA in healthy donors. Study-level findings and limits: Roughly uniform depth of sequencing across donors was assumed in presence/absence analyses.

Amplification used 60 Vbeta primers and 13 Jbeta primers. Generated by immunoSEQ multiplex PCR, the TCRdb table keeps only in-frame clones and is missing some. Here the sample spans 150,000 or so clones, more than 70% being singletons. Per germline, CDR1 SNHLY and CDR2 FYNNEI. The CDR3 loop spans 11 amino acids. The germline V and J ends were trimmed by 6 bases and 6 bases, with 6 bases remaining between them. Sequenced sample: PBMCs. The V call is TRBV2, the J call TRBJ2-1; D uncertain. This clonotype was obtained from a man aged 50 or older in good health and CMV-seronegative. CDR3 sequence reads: CASSRSNEQFF. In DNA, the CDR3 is TGTGCCAGCAGCCGTAGCAATGAGCAGTTCTTC.